A selection of T cell receptor beta chains follows, all from one sample in a study of molecular identifiers for immune sequencing clone quantification. TCRdb reanalysed the PCR reads using MiXCR and keeps one entry per CDR3 protein. The top ten clones hold approximately 4.2% of a sample with tens of thousands of distinct CDR3 sequences, around 33% of them seen once. Sequenced input: naive CD8+ T cells from blood, with Jurkat cell RNA spiked in. These receptors were taken from a human donor in good health. Some libraries in this study had Jurkat cell RNA spiked in. Each CDR3 is given with its conserved first and last residue. Each record gives: J gene, D gene, clone size, V gene, CDR3 DNA, CDR3 protein. The D gene is left open where the match is weak. Clone sizes are given selectively: once, few, many, or a class where the clone is expanded.

j_call: TRBJ2-7; d_call: TRBD2; clone_size: few; v_call: TRBV11-2; cdr3_nt: TGTGCCAGCAGCTTAGTTGTTAGCGGGAGTTCCTACGAGCAGTACTTC; cdr3_aa: CASSLVVSGSSYEQYF
j_call: TRBJ1-5; d_call: .; clone_size: few; v_call: TRBV6-2/TRBV6-3; cdr3_nt: TGTGCCAGCAGTTACGAGGAAGGGGGAAGTAGCAATCAGCCCCAGCATTTT; cdr3_aa: CASSYEEGGSSNQPQHF
j_call: TRBJ2-4; d_call: .; clone_size: few; v_call: TRBV5-3; cdr3_nt: TGTGCCAGAAGCAAAAGACTGCCTGAGTACTTC; cdr3_aa: CARSKRLPEYF
j_call: TRBJ2-7; d_call: TRBD1; clone_size: .; v_call: TRBV28; cdr3_nt: TGTGCCAGCAGTTTGAGGGGGCCAGTCGAGCAGTACTTC; cdr3_aa: CASSLRGPVEQYF
j_call: TRBJ2-7; d_call: TRBD1; clone_size: .; v_call: TRBV4-3; cdr3_nt: TGCGCCAGCAGCCGTGGGCCAGGGGGCAGCTACGAGCAGTACTTC; cdr3_aa: CASSRGPGGSYEQYF
j_call: TRBJ2-2; d_call: .; clone_size: many; v_call: TRBV29-1; cdr3_nt: TGCAGCGTTGTATATGGGACCGGGGAGCTGTTTTTT; cdr3_aa: CSVVYGTGELFF
j_call: TRBJ1-4; d_call: .; clone_size: few; v_call: TRBV6-2/TRBV6-3; cdr3_nt: TGTGCCAGCAGTTACTCGACGGGGGCTGCAACTAATGAAAAACTGTTTTTT; cdr3_aa: CASSYSTGAATNEKLFF
j_call: TRBJ2-5; d_call: TRBD2; clone_size: few; v_call: TRBV7-8; cdr3_nt: TGTGCCAGCAGCTTAGTACTAGCGGGAGTTGGGGAGACCCAGTACTTC; cdr3_aa: CASSLVLAGVGETQYF
j_call: TRBJ2-2; d_call: TRBD1; clone_size: .; v_call: TRBV6-5; cdr3_nt: TGTGCCAGCACCCACGAGACAGGGGAGCACACCGGGGGGCTGTTTTTT; cdr3_aa: CASTHETGEHTGGLFF
j_call: TRBJ2-5; d_call: TRBD1; clone_size: .; v_call: TRBV28; cdr3_nt: TGTGCCAGCAGTCCCCCCGACAGGGAAGAGACCCAGTACTTC; cdr3_aa: CASSPPDREETQYF
j_call: TRBJ2-7; d_call: .; clone_size: few; v_call: TRBV21-1; cdr3_nt: TGTGCCAGCAGAAAAGCTCCCCTTGGGCGGGAGGAGGTAGAGCAGTACTTC; cdr3_aa: CASRKAPLGREEVEQYF
j_call: TRBJ2-1; d_call: TRBD1; clone_size: many; v_call: TRBV7-8; cdr3_nt: TGTGCCAGCAGCCACCGGGACAGGGGTTATTCCTACAATGAGCAGTTCTTC; cdr3_aa: CASSHRDRGYSYNEQFF
j_call: TRBJ1-2; d_call: .; clone_size: .; v_call: TRBV12-3/TRBV12-4; cdr3_nt: TGTGCCGTACGGGACAACGTCGACTATGGCTACACCTTC; cdr3_aa: CAVRDNVDYGYTF
j_call: TRBJ1-5; d_call: TRBD1; clone_size: few; v_call: TRBV5-4; cdr3_nt: TGTGCCAGCAGCCTGGACAGGGGGCATGGTCAGCCCCAGCATTTT; cdr3_aa: CASSLDRGHGQPQHF
j_call: TRBJ2-6; d_call: TRBD1; clone_size: medium-sized; v_call: TRBV29-1; cdr3_nt: TGCAGCGTAGCCGGGACAGGGGCCCCTGGGGCCAACGTCCTGACTTTC; cdr3_aa: CSVAGTGAPGANVLTF
j_call: TRBJ2-7; d_call: TRBD2; clone_size: few; v_call: TRBV28; cdr3_nt: TGTGCCAGCAGTTTAGGGGAACCGGGACTAGCGGGACTCTACGAGCAGTACTTC; cdr3_aa: CASSLGEPGLAGLYEQYF
j_call: TRBJ2-5; d_call: .; clone_size: many; v_call: TRBV4-3; cdr3_nt: TGCGCCAGCAGCCAAGGTGTACTCCGGGAGACCCAGTACTTC; cdr3_aa: CASSQGVLRETQYF
j_call: TRBJ2-3; d_call: .; clone_size: many; v_call: TRBV19; cdr3_nt: TGTGCCAGTAGTGCTACAGGGATGGCAGATACGCAGTATTTT; cdr3_aa: CASSATGMADTQYF
j_call: TRBJ2-5; d_call: .; clone_size: .; v_call: TRBV27; cdr3_nt: TGTGCCAGCAAGCCCCAAGGGGGTCAAGAGACCCAGTACTTC; cdr3_aa: CASKPQGGQETQYF
j_call: TRBJ2-7; d_call: .; clone_size: .; v_call: TRBV9; cdr3_nt: TGTGCCAGCAGCGTAGCTCCTAGCGAGCCCTCCTACGAGCAGTACTTC; cdr3_aa: CASSVAPSEPSYEQYF
j_call: TRBJ2-6; d_call: .; clone_size: .; v_call: TRBV5-6; cdr3_nt: TGTGCCAGCAGCTTGGTAGTGGGCTCTGGGGCCAACGTCCTGACTTTC; cdr3_aa: CASSLVVGSGANVLTF
j_call: TRBJ1-3; d_call: .; clone_size: few; v_call: TRBV19; cdr3_nt: TGTGCCAGTAGTATATTACTGAACAGGGTGAATCTTGGAGTAGGAAACACCATATATTTT; cdr3_aa: CASSILLNRVNLGVGNTIYF
j_call: TRBJ2-1; d_call: .; clone_size: many; v_call: TRBV4-3; cdr3_nt: TGCGCCAGCAGCCAAGATCACGGGAGTTATAATGAGCAGTTCTTC; cdr3_aa: CASSQDHGSYNEQFF
j_call: TRBJ2-7; d_call: .; clone_size: .; v_call: TRBV20-1; cdr3_nt: TGCAGTGCCCACTCGGCTTCGGAGCAGTACTTC; cdr3_aa: CSAHSASEQYF
j_call: TRBJ2-7; d_call: .; clone_size: .; v_call: TRBV27; cdr3_nt: TGTGCCAGCAGTTTAGGGCAGGGAACCTACGAGCAGTACTTC; cdr3_aa: CASSLGQGTYEQYF
j_call: TRBJ1-5; d_call: TRBD1; clone_size: many; v_call: TRBV7-2; cdr3_nt: TGTGCCAGCAGCCTGACAGGGATTGGTAAACAGCCCCAGCATTTT; cdr3_aa: CASSLTGIGKQPQHF